The 2 T cell receptor beta chains listed next were all sequenced from one sample in a study of beta chain features in type 1 diabetes. The whole isolated RNA underwent reverse transcription, so sequencing captured expressed TCRB transcripts. Method: immunoSEQ multiplex PCR; TCRdb's copy keeps in-frame clones and lacks some. Here the sample spans around 500,000 clones, about 32% being singletons. Sequenced material: naive CD4+ T cells from blood. These receptors all stem from a man aged 18 to 35 in good health.

This chain joins TRBV27 and TRBJ2-5, with D hard to call. CDR1 is MNHEY and CDR2 is SMNVEV in the germline V gene (reference sequence). CDR3 length: 13 residues. V gave up 4 bases and J gave up 1 base, with 7 bases separating them. The CDR3 loop is CASSSTRQETQYF. In DNA, the CDR3 is TGTGCCAGCAGTTCAACCCGCCAAGAGACCCAGTACTTC.

In this sample, this clone turned up a few times. The chain employs TRBV28 and TRBJ2-7, with D possibly being TRBD1 (5 bases). The V end lost 3 bases, the J end lost 9 bases, and 21 bases lay between the germline ends. Germline lookup yields CDR1 MDHEN and CDR2 SYDVKM. The CDR3 covers 15 residues. CDR3 coding DNA: TGTGCCAGCAGTTTTTTGGGTCAGAAAGGGGCCGCGCAGTACTTC. It translates to CASSFLGQKGAAQYF.